One and the same sample provided the 19 T cell receptor beta chains below, sequenced in a study of shared clonotypes between healthy human individuals. Method: immunoSEQ multiplex PCR; TCRdb's copy keeps in-frame clones and lacks some. The profile shows some 2.4 million clones, 93% of them singletons. The sample was naive CD4+ T cells from PBMCs. The subset was: CD45RA+ positively selected. These receptors originate from a man in his late teens or twenties in good health. Some clones in this sample may be carry-over from other donors' samples.

This clone was detected only once. This chain uses TRBV6-1 with TRBJ1-2; D is perhaps TRBD1 (6 bases). The CDR3 extends over 14 amino acids. The germline V and J ends were trimmed by 6 bases and 7 bases, with 18 bases remaining between them. From germline, CDR1 is MNHNS and CDR2 SASEGT. The CDR3 coding sequence is TGTGCCAGCAGCGGGACAACTTCTGTCGGTGGCTACACCTTC. Its protein product is CASSGTTSVGGYTF.

The chain recombines TRBV15 with TRBJ2-5; 9 bases agree with TRBD1. The germline V gene has CDR1 LNHNV and CDR2 YYDKDF (reference sequence). V was pared by 6 bases and J by 3 bases, with 5 bases of the junction left unmatched. This CDR3 has 14 amino acids. The DNA of the CDR3 is TGTGCCACCAGAACAGGACAGGGGAAAGAGACCCAGTACTTC. It translates to CATRTGQGKETQYF.

V and J are TRBV5-1 and TRBJ1-4; a weak D match, TRBD1 (5 bases). Germline CDR1 SGHRS, CDR2 YFSETQ. The V end lost 4 bases, the J end lost 1 base, and 11 bases lay between the germline ends. The CDR3 runs to 15 residues. The CDR3 DNA sequence: TGCGCCAGCAGCCGGGGCGGCCAAACTAATGAAAAACTGTTTTTT. Amino acids: CASSRGGQTNEKLFF.

Comment on this clone: The junction differs from germline at one of its ends, possibly a read error. The chain carries TRBV6-6 and TRBJ1-2; unclear D gene. Germline V lookup: CDR1 MNHNY, CDR2 SVGAGI (reference sequence). The CDR3 length is 12 residues. CDR3 sequence: CASTGPLGGYAF. For the CDR3, the DNA is TGTGCCAGCACTGGGCCCCTAGGTGGCTACGCCTTC.

The chain carries TRBV5-1 and TRBJ2-7; D uncertain. This CDR3 region has 14 residues. Per the germline V gene, CDR1 is SGHRS and CDR2 is YFSETQ. The V end was cut by 7 bases, the J end by 3 bases, with 17 bases between. This CDR3 is CASAPDRQNYEQYF. The DNA of the CDR3 is TGCGCCAGCGCGCCGGACCGTCAAAACTACGAGCAGTACTTC.

The genes are TRBV5-6 and TRBJ1-2, with a tentative D call TRBD1 (5 bases). Germline loops: CDR1 SGHDT, CDR2 YYEEEE. The CDR3 runs to 15 residues. Trimming shortened V by 6 bases and J by 4 bases, and 19 bases separated the two germline ends. CDR3: CASTLGTAEGYGYTF. The CDR3 DNA follows: TGTGCCAGCACACTTGGGACGGCGGAAGGCTATGGCTACACCTTC.

The chain recombines TRBV11-2 with TRBJ2-5, with 8 bases aligning to TRBD2. CDR3 length: 19 amino acids. Germline V lookup: CDR1 SGHAT, CDR2 FQNNGV. The V gene end was trimmed by 6 bases and the J gene end by 0 bases; junction bases not matched to a gene: 18. The CDR3, as DNA: TGTGCCAGCAGTGCCTCCGGGACTAGGTCAATCTGGTACCAAGAGACCCAGTACTTC. It yields the protein CASSASGTRSIWYQETQYF. Supplemented by reference TRBV11-2 and TRBJ2-5, the full variable domain reads EAGVAQSPRYKIIEKRQSVAFWCNPISGHATLYWYQQILGQGPKLLIQFQNNGVVDDSQLPKDRFSAERLKGVDSTLKIQPAKLEDSAVYLCASSASGTRSIWYQETQYFGPGTRLLVL.

CDR3 sequence reads: CASSARLVANEQFF. In DNA form, the CDR3 reads TGCGCCAGCAGTGCCCGATTAGTGGCCAATGAGCAGTTCTTC. The chain uses TRBV10-1 and TRBJ2-1; D call uncertain. Trimming cost V 4 bases and J 6 bases, with 13 bases left between them. The CDR3 runs to 14 residues. Looked up from germline, CDR1 is WNHNN and CDR2 is SYGVQD (reference sequence).

Written as DNA, the CDR3 is TGTGCCAGCAGCTTGATATCGACAGAGACCCAGTACTTC. Its protein is CASSLISTETQYF. The chain uses TRBV28 and TRBJ2-5; D unclear. CDR1 MDHEN and CDR2 SYDVKM come from the germline V gene. This CDR3 has 13 residues. V shed 6 bases and J shed 4 bases, with 12 bases lying between them.

This clone was recorded once. The CDR3: CASSQGRGQHGYTF. In DNA form, the CDR3 reads TGTGCCAGCAGCCAGGGCAGGGGGCAACATGGCTACACCTTC. The chain combines TRBV21-1 with TRBJ1-2; the table calls TRBD1, which could not be checked here. TRBV21-1 is a pseudogene locus. The CDR3 length is 14 residues.

The chain links TRBV7-2 to TRBJ2-7; 10 bases map to TRBD1. CDR1 and CDR2 from the germline V gene are SGHTA and FQGNSA. The CDR3 is 13 residues long. J gave up 6 bases and V 5 bases, and 4 bases lay outside the gene matches. CDR3 sequence: CASSRDRGVEQYF. In DNA form, the CDR3 reads TGTGCCAGCAGCCGGGACAGGGGCGTCGAGCAGTACTTC.

V is TRBV7-9 and J is TRBJ2-5; possibly TRBD1 for D (5 bases). Germline CDR1 reads SEHNR; CDR2 reads FQNEAQ (reference sequence). V lost 5 bases and J lost 5, with 18 bases in between. CDR3 size: 15 residues. CDR3 amino acids: CASSNYQGRWETQYF. CDR3 nucleotide sequence: TGTGCCAGCAGCAACTACCAGGGTAGATGGGAGACCCAGTACTTC.

The chain uses TRBV7-6 and TRBJ2-7; no definite D call. CDR1 and CDR2 from the germline V gene are SGHVS and FNYEAQ. V was clipped by 3 bases and J by 1 base, with 13 bases between them. This CDR3 has 15 amino acids. The chain's CDR3 is CASSFVRDASYEQYF. Written as DNA, the CDR3 is TGTGCCAGCAGCTTCGTAAGGGATGCGTCCTACGAGCAGTACTTC.

The chain is built from TRBV28 and TRBJ1-2; D uncertain. CDR3 length equals 13 residues. V lost 10 bases and J 3 bases, leaving 15 bases between the germline ends. Looked up from germline, CDR1 is MDHEN and CDR2 is SYDVKM. The chain's CDR3 is CAIKTRDYYGYTF. CDR3 DNA: TGTGCCATCAAGACGCGGGATTACTATGGCTACACCTTC.

J is TRBJ2-7 and V is TRBV9; D gene uncertain. This CDR3 has 13 amino acids. Trimming shortened V by 3 bases and J by 4 bases, and 11 bases separated the two germline ends. Germline values: CDR1 SGDLS, CDR2 YYNGEE. CDR3: CASSAALGYEQYF. DNA for the CDR3: TGTGCCAGCAGCGCGGCCTTAGGGTACGAGCAGTACTTC.

This clone showed up just once. Written as DNA, the CDR3 is TGTGCCAGCAGCCATCGGGCCGGACAGAAAAGCACCGGGGAGCTGTTTTTT. Translated: CASSHRAGQKSTGELFF. V usage is TRBV4-2 and J usage is TRBJ2-2; a weak D match, TRBD1 (6 bases). This CDR3 spans 17 amino acids. CDR1 is LGHNA, CDR2 YNFKEQ, per germline. V was shortened by 3 bases and J by 4 bases, with 18 bases between the two germline ends.

This clone was seen only a few times. The rearrangement links TRBV28 to TRBJ1-1, with no clear D. Germline CDR1 and CDR2: MDHEN and SYDVKM. The CDR3 contains 14 residues. Trimming removed 10 bases from V and 1 base from J, with 16 bases in between. Here the CDR3 reads CATKRAGPNTEAFF. For the CDR3, the DNA is TGTGCCACCAAGCGGGCAGGACCGAACACTGAAGCTTTCTTT.

The chain carries TRBV6-5 and TRBJ1-5; unclear D gene. V was clipped by 0 bases and J by 4 bases, with 10 bases between them. Germline values: CDR1 MNHEY, CDR2 SVGAGI. This CDR3 is built from 15 residues. CDR3 residues: CASSYSGHLNQPQHF. In DNA form, the CDR3 reads TGTGCCAGCAGTTACTCAGGGCACCTTAATCAGCCCCAGCATTTT.

The genes are TRBV6-1 and TRBJ2-7, with TRBD1 identical over 12 bases. The trim removed 6 bases at V and 6 bases at J, leaving 9 bases unmatched. The CDR3 loop spans 15 amino acids. CDR1 is MNHNS and CDR2 is SASEGT in the germline V gene. Written as DNA, the CDR3 is TGTGCCAGCAGCCCCGGGACAGGGGGCGTCGGCGAGCAGTACTTC. Translation gives CASSPGTGGVGEQYF.